This T cell receptor delta chain was captured in a study of gamma-delta T cells after stem cell transplantation. A few counts support this clone. One end of the junction varies from germline; a read error may be responsible. Distinct nucleotide sequences in the sample also encode this CDR3. TCRdb reran clone calling via CATT on the RT-PCR reads. This sample has 1,800 or so delta-chain clones; 33% occur once, and the top ten carry about a sixth. The germline CDR1 and CDR2 sequences are GEAIGNYY and EKD. The CDR3 sequence is 19 residues long. The chain is built from TRDV2 and TRDJ2; 11 positions agree with TRDD3. Sequences were obtained from gamma-delta T cells. The TCR comes from a human donor. It is not recorded whose cells these are; they may come from a transplant donor. CDR3 DNA: TGTGCCTGTGACACCGTGGAAGCCTGGGGGATACCTACGACAGCACACCTCTTCTTT. This codes for CACDTVEAWGIPTTAHLFF.